The 25 T cell receptor beta chains in this list originate from one sample, sequenced in a study of blood T cells in healthy people across ages. PCR was performed a second time for about 7 to 12 cycles using a sample-barcoded 5' primer and a J-beta primer mix. MiXCR was run by TCRdb on the 5' RACE reads, yielding one entry per CDR3 protein. In the table there are about 800,000 distinct CDR3 sequences, 20% to 25% of which are singletons. This sample was also put to use in a study of T cells of mothers and their children.

The sequenced sample was blood. These receptors all come from a boy younger than 18 in good health.

CDR3 DNA: TGTGCCAGCAGCCAAGATCAGGGCGGTTACAATGAGCAGTTCTTC. Translating gives CASSQDQGGYNEQFF. The chain is built from TRBV4-2 and TRBJ2-1, with D perhaps TRBD1 (5 bases). The CDR3 is 15 amino acids. CDR1 LGHNA and CDR2 YNFKEQ come from the germline V gene. V lost 0 bases to trimming and J lost 4 bases, with 10 bases between them.

This chain links TRBV7-9 with TRBJ2-5; 7 bases fit TRBD1. V lost 6 bases to trimming and J lost 8 bases; unmatched junction nucleotides: 6. From germline, CDR1 is SEHNR and CDR2 FQNEAQ (reference sequence). This CDR3 comprises 12 residues. Written as DNA, the CDR3 is TGTGCCAGCAGACGGGACAGTATAACCCAGTACTTC. This translates into CASRRDSITQYF.

As to this clonotype: Its ends do not fully match the called genes, so a read error is possible. The chain is built from TRBV15 and TRBJ2-5; TRBD1 or TRBD2 may be the D gene (5 bases each). The CDR3 sequence is 13 residues long. CDR1 and CDR2 from the germline V gene are LNHNV and YYDKDF (reference sequence). This chain's CDR3 is CATSRAGWETRYF. For the CDR3, the DNA is TGTGCCACCAGCAGAGCAGGGTGGGAGACCCGGTACTTC.

In this sample, this clonotype turned up a few times. V gene TRBV28 combines with J gene TRBJ2-7; D remains ambiguous. The ends were cut back, 4 bases at V and 2 bases at J, with 6 bases in the middle. CDR3 length: 12 amino acids. Germline V lookup: CDR1 MDHEN, CDR2 SYDVKM. This CDR3 reads CASSSWTYEQYF. The CDR3, as DNA: TGTGCCAGCAGTTCGTGGACCTACGAGCAGTACTTC.

The V call is TRBV6-1, the J call TRBJ2-3; D perhaps matches TRBD2 (6 bases). V gave up 3 bases and J gave up 7 bases, with 17 bases separating them. CDR3 length: 15 residues. From germline, CDR1 is MNHNS and CDR2 SASEGT. CDR3 protein: CASSDWGEPVYTQYF. As DNA, the CDR3 is TGTGCCAGCAGTGACTGGGGGGAGCCCGTTTATACGCAGTATTTT.

The V and J genes are TRBV7-9 and TRBJ2-2, with 12 nucleotides matching TRBD2. The CDR3 extends over 16 amino acids. The germline gives CDR1 SEHNR, CDR2 FQNEAQ (reference sequence). V shed 8 bases, J shed 3 bases, and the junction held 7 bases outside the gene matches. The CDR3 protein is CASGPGLAGYTGELFF. The CDR3, as DNA: TGTGCCAGCGGGCCGGGACTAGCGGGTTACACCGGGGAGCTGTTTTTT.

The gene calls are TRBV20-1 and TRBJ2-1, with D perhaps given as TRBD1 or TRBD2 (5 bases each). V was cut by 7 bases and J by 5 bases, with 15 bases left in between. Germline lookup yields CDR1 DFQATT and CDR2 SNEGSKA (reference sequence). The CDR3 spans 13 residues. CDR3 nucleotides: TGCAGTGGTCCCCCGGGACCCAACAATGAGCAGTTCTTC. It is translated as CSGPPGPNNEQFF.

In its sample, this clonotype was seen a few times. The V and J genes are TRBV29-1 and TRBJ2-5, with D perhaps given as TRBD1 or TRBD2 (5 bases each). The closer fit of TRBJ2-7 to the DNA end suggests the J call may be wrong. The germline V gene has CDR1 SQVTM and CDR2 ANQGSEA. This CDR3 has 14 amino acids. DNA of the CDR3: TGCAGCGTTGAACCGTCGGGGACCCTAGGCGAGCAGTACTTC. This translates into CSVEPSGTLGEQYF.

This clonotype has more than one count but fewer than ten. CDR3 DNA: TGTGCCAGCAGCGTATCAGGTACGCTTGAGCATGAGCAGTTCTTC. Its translation: CASSVSGTLEHEQFF. The chain carries TRBV7-8 and TRBJ2-5; D not certain. The end of the DNA fits TRBJ2-1 better, so the J call may be wrong. From germline, CDR1 is SGHVS and CDR2 FQNEAQ. The CDR3 is 15 residues long.

The V and J genes are TRBV7-2 and TRBJ2-7; weak D call: TRBD1 (6 bases). Germline CDR1 SGHTA, CDR2 FQGNSA. The CDR3 contains 15 residues. V gave up 4 bases and J gave up 7 bases, with 20 bases separating them. CDR3 DNA sequence: TGTGCCAGCAGCTCTCGGGGCAGGGGAACGGATGAGCAGTACTTC. This sequence encodes CASSSRGRGTDEQYF.

In its sample, this clonotype was seen a few times. The V gene is TRBV7-8, the J gene TRBJ1-5, with TRBD1 matching over 8 bases. The CDR3 loop spans 16 amino acids. V gave up 5 bases and J gave up 1 base; unmatched junction bases: 7. From germline, CDR1 is SGHVS and CDR2 FQNEAQ. In nucleotides, the CDR3 is TGTGCCAGCAGCCCCGGACAGGGTTTGAGCAATCAGCCCCAGCATTTT. Its protein product is CASSPGQGLSNQPQHF.

This clonotype was seen once. This chain joins TRBV20-1 and TRBJ2-3, with 9 bases that match TRBD1. Germline lookup yields CDR1 DFQATT and CDR2 SNEGSKA (reference sequence). J gave up 6 bases and V 1 base, and 2 bases lay outside the gene matches. CDR3 length: 13 residues. The CDR3 sequence: CSARGDRVDTQYF. Here the CDR3 DNA reads TGCAGTGCTAGAGGGGACAGGGTCGATACGCAGTATTTT.

The V and J genes are TRBV18 and TRBJ1-1; D remains unclear. CDR3 length equals 14 residues. V lost 0 bases to trimming and J lost 2 bases, with 7 bases between them. The germline gives CDR1 KGHSH, CDR2 LQKENI. CDR3 DNA sequence: TGTGCCAGCTCACCACCGGGCAGTAACACTGAAGCTTTCTTT. It yields the protein CASSPPGSNTEAFF.

This chain connects TRBV20-1 to TRBJ1-6, with unresolved D. The V end lost 5 bases, the J end lost 0 bases, and 14 bases lay between the germline ends. Germline loops: CDR1 DFQATT, CDR2 SNEGSKA (reference sequence). CDR3 length: 16 residues. The CDR3 spells CSAGPYSSSYNSPLHF. In DNA, the CDR3 is TGCAGTGCTGGGCCGTACTCGAGCTCCTATAATTCACCCCTCCACTTT.

CDR3 in DNA: TGTGCCAGCACCGCCGGGACAGGGGCTTACAATGAGCAGTTCTTC. This encodes CASTAGTGAYNEQFF. The genes are TRBV9 and TRBJ2-1; TRBD1 matches 10 bases. The V and J ends lost 6 bases and 4 bases, in that order; junction bases with no gene match: 7. The CDR3 runs 15 residues. Per the germline V gene, CDR1 is SGDLS and CDR2 is YYNGEE.

This clonotype has a handful of counts. V gene TRBV7-9 combines with J gene TRBJ2-7, with 7 nucleotides matching TRBD1. This CDR3 spans 15 amino acids. CDR1 SEHNR and CDR2 FQNEAQ come from the germline V gene (reference sequence). Trimming removed 4 bases from V and 3 bases from J; junction bases left unmatched: 9. Here the CDR3 DNA reads TGTGCCAGCAGCTCAGGAACAGGGGCCATCTACGAGCAGTACTTC. Translating it yields CASSSGTGAIYEQYF.

This clonotype came up a few times. The chain carries TRBV11-2 and TRBJ2-3; D unresolved. This CDR3 region has 14 residues. Between the trimmed V and J ends, which lost 4 bases and 5 bases, there was a span of 13 bases. CDR1 and CDR2 from the germline V gene are SGHAT and FQNNGV. In DNA form, the CDR3 reads TGTGCCAGCAGCTATGGAAGGGTAGTAGATACGCAGTATTTT. Amino acids: CASSYGRVVDTQYF.

The chain recombines TRBV20-1 with TRBJ2-3, with TRBD2 matching 12 bases. Germline V gene sequence: CDR1 DFQATT, CDR2 SNEGSKA (reference sequence). There are 18 residues in the CDR3. J was trimmed by 3 bases and V by 5 bases; bases with no gene match: 15. This CDR3 is CSASRPILAGGGTDTQYF. Written as DNA, the CDR3 is TGCAGTGCTTCGAGACCAATACTAGCGGGAGGAGGTACAGATACGCAGTATTTT.

Note on this clonotype: Compared with germline, one end of the junction differs, possibly owing to a read error. The chain combines TRBV29-1 with TRBJ2-2; D may be TRBD1 or TRBD2 (5 bases each). CDR3 length: 13 residues. CDR1 is SQVTM, CDR2 ANQGSEA, per germline. CDR3 nucleotides: TGCAGCGTCCTCTTGGGGCTAGATAGGGAGCCGTTTTTT. This gives the protein CSVLLGLDREPFF.

This rearrangement joins TRBV29-1 to TRBJ1-4, with D possibly being TRBD1 (5 bases). V gave up 4 bases and J gave up 5 bases, with 8 bases separating them. Looked up from germline, CDR1 is SQVTM and CDR2 is ANQGSEA. The CDR3 consists of 12 residues. The DNA for the CDR3 is TGCAGCGTTGGGCAGGGCAATGAAAAACTGTTTTTT. It yields the protein CSVGQGNEKLFF.

As for this clonotype: The junction departs from the called germline gene at one end, perhaps through a read error. CDR3 in amino acids: CASGLEGDGTDTQYF. The CDR3 DNA is TGTGCCAGCGGCTTAGAAGGGGATGGCACAGATACGCAGTATTTT. The chain has TRBV7-2 and TRBJ2-3; the D gene is possibly TRBD1 (5 bases). In germline, CDR1 is SGHTA, CDR2 FQGNSA. The CDR3 is 15 amino acids.

The V call is TRBV2, the J call TRBJ2-5; D ambiguous. Germline V gene data show CDR1 as SNHLY and CDR2 as FYNNEI. CDR3 length equals 13 residues. V lost 2 bases, J lost 1 base, and 5 bases lay in between. The chain's CDR3 is CASSEWGQETQYF. The CDR3 DNA is TGTGCCAGCAGTGAATGGGGCCAAGAGACCCAGTACTTC. Drawing the rest from reference TRBV2 and TRBJ2-5, the complete variable domain is EPEVTQTPSHQVTQMGQEVILRCVPISNHLYFYWYRQILGQKVEFLVSFYNNEISEKSEIFDDQFSVERPDGSNFTLKIRSTKLEDSAMYFCASSEWGQETQYFGPGTRLLVL.

The V gene is TRBV19, the J gene TRBJ2-5, with D possibly TRBD1 on 6 matching bases. This CDR3 region has 14 residues. V was trimmed by 3 bases and J by 4 bases, leaving 12 bases between them. From germline, CDR1 is LNHDA and CDR2 SQIVND (reference sequence). In DNA, the CDR3 is TGTGCCAGTAGTATGGGGGCGACTGGAGAGACCCAGTACTTC. It is translated as CASSMGATGETQYF.

V usage is TRBV6-1 and J usage is TRBJ2-5, with TRBD1 matching over 9 bases. The DNA end favors TRBJ2-7, so the J call may be wrong. The CDR3 loop spans 17 amino acids. Germline CDR1 is MNHNS and CDR2 is SASEGT. The CDR3 DNA follows: TGTGCCAGCAGTGCGCGGGACAGGGAGATCCTATCCTACGAGCAGTACTTC. Translated, it gives CASSARDREILSYEQYF.

This rearrangement joins TRBV21-1 to TRBJ1-2; TRBD1 reflects the table's D call only, with no check against the DNA. TRBV21-1 is a pseudogene segment. This CDR3 region has 15 residues. The CDR3 spells CASSKDPRTGEGYTF. In DNA, the CDR3 is TGTGCCAGCAGCAAAGATCCCCGGACAGGGGAAGGCTACACCTTC.